This T cell receptor (beta chain) came from a study of follicular helper T cells after annual influenza vaccination. This clone was detected a few times. The V gene's germline CDR1 is MNHEY and CDR2 SVGAGI. CDR3 length: 11 amino acids. V was clipped by 4 bases and J by 7 bases; unmatched bases: 1. The repertoire was sequenced with immunoSEQ multiplex PCR; TCRdb's copy has only in-frame clones and lacks some. In the table there are about 11,000 clones, roughly 80% of which are singletons. Community-dwelling subjects without influenza vaccination in the prior 6 months were enrolled. Blood volume per time point ranged from roughly 35 to 110 mL.

This chain connects TRBV6-5 to TRBJ2-7; TRBD1 agrees at 7 bases. This receptor was identified in an adult who received the influenza vaccine. This specimen was CXCR5- memory CD4+ T cells sorted from blood, taken 6 weeks after influenza vaccination. The CDR3 loop reads CASSSRGEQYF. CDR3 coding DNA: TGTGCCAGCAGTTCCAGGGGGGAGCAGTACTTC.